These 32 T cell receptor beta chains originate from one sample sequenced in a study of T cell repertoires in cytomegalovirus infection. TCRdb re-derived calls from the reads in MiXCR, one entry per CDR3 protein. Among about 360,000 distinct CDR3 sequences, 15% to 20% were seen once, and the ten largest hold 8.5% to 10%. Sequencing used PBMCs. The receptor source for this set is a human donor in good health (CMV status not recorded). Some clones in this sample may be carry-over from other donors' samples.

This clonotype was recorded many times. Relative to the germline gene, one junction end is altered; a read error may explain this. In DNA, the CDR3 is TGTGCCAGCAGCTTAAGTCCGGGGAACGCTGAAGCTTTCTTT. It specifies CASSLSPGNAEAFF. The chain is built from TRBV7-6 and TRBJ1-1; D remains ambiguous. CDR1 and CDR2 from the germline V gene are SGHVS and FNYEAQ. There are 14 residues in the CDR3.

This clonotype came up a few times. CDR3 DNA: TGTGCCAGCAGCTTATGGCCCAGAGCCCTGAAATACGGGGAGCTGTTTTTT. Protein: CASSLWPRALKYGELFF. This chain joins TRBV7-4 and TRBJ2-2; D gene ambiguous. Between the trimmed V and J ends, which lost 2 bases and 7 bases, there was a span of 20 bases. Germline V lookup: CDR1 SGHVT, CDR2 SQSDAQ. This CDR3 is built from 17 residues.

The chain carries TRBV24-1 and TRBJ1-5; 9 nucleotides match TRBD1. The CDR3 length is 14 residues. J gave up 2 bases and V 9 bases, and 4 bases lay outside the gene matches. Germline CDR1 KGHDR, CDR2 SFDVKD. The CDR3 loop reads CATHGQGRNQPQHF. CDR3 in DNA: TGTGCCACCCACGGACAGGGGCGCAATCAGCCCCAGCATTTT.

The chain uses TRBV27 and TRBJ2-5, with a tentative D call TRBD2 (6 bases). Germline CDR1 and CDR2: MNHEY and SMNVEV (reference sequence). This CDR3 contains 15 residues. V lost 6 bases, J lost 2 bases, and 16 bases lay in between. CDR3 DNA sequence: TGTGCCAGCAGATCCCTGGGGGGAGCTCAAGAGACCCAGTACTTC. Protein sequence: CASRSLGGAQETQYF.

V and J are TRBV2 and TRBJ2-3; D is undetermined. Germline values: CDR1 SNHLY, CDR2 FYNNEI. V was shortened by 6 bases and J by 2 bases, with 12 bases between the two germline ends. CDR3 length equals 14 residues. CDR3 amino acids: CASRIEAPTDTQYF. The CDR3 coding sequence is TGTGCCAGCAGAATAGAGGCCCCCACAGATACGCAGTATTTT.

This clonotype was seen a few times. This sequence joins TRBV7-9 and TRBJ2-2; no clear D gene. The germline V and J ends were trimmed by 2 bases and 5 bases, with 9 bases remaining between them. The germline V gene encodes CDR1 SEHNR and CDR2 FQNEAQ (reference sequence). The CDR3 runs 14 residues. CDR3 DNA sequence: TGTGCCAGCAGCTTAACCACAGAGACCGGGGAGCTGTTTTTT. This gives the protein CASSLTTETGELFF.

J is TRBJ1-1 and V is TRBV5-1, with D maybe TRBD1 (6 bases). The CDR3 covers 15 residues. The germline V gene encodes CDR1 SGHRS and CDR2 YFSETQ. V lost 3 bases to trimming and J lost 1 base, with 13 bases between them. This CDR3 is CASSSAGGQNTEAFF. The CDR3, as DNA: TGCGCCAGCAGCTCCGCCGGGGGACAGAACACTGAAGCTTTCTTT.

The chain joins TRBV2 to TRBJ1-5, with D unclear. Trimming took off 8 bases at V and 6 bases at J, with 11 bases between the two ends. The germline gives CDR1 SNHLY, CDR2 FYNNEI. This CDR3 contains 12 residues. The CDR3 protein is CASGNSRQPQHF. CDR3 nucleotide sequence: TGTGCCAGCGGAAATAGTCGTCAGCCCCAGCATTTT.

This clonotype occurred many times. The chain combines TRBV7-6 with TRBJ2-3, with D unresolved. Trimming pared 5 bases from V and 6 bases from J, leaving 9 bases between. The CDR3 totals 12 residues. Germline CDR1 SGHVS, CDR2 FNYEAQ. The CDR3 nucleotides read TGTGCCAGCAGCCACTGGGGTGATACGCAGTATTTT. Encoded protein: CASSHWGDTQYF.

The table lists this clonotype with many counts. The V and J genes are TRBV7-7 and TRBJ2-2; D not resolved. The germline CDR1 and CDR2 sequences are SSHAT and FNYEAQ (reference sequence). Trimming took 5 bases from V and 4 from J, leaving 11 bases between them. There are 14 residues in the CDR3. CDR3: CASSPTRFTGELFF. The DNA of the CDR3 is TGTGCCAGCAGCCCTACAAGGTTCACCGGGGAGCTGTTTTTT.

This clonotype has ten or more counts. CDR3 region: CASSEALGSGTRTDTQYF. The DNA for the CDR3 is TGTGCCAGCAGTGAAGCGCTTGGCTCCGGGACCCGCACAGATACGCAGTATTTT. This chain links TRBV2 with TRBJ2-3; D is perhaps TRBD1 or TRBD2 (5 bases each). The length of the CDR3 is 18 residues. The germline V gene encodes CDR1 SNHLY and CDR2 FYNNEI. Trimming took off 0 bases at V and 1 base at J, with 17 bases between the two ends.

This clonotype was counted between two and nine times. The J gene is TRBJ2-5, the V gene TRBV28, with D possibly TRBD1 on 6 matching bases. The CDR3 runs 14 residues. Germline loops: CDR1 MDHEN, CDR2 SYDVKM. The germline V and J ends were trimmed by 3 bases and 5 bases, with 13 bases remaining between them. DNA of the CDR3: TGTGCCAGCAGTTTTGACAGGTCGAGGGAGACCCAGTACTTC. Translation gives CASSFDRSRETQYF.

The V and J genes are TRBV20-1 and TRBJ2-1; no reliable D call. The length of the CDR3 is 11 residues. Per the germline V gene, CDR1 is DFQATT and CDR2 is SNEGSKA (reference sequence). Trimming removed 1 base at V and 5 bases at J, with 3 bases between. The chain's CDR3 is CSARGHNEQFF. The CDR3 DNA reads TGCAGTGCTAGAGGGCACAATGAGCAGTTCTTC.

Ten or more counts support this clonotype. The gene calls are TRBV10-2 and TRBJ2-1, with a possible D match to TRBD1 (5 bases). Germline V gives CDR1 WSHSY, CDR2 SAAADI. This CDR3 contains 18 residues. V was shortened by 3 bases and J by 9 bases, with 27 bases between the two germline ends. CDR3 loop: CASSDRTRESSRYAEQFF. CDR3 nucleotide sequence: TGCGCCAGCAGTGATCGTACCAGGGAATCCTCACGTTACGCTGAGCAGTTCTTC.

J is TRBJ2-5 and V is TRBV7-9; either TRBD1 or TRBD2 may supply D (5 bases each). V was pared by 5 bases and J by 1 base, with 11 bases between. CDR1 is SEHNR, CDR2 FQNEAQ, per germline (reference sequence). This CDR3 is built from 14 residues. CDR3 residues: CASSPGTSQETQYF. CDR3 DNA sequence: TGTGCCAGCAGCCCAGGGACCTCCCAAGAGACCCAGTACTTC.

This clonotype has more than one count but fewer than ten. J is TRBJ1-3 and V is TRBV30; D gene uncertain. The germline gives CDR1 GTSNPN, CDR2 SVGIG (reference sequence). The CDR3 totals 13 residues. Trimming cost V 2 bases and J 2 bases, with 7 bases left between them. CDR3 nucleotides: TGTGCCTGGAGTAAGAATCCTGGAAACACCATATATTTT. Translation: CAWSKNPGNTIYF.

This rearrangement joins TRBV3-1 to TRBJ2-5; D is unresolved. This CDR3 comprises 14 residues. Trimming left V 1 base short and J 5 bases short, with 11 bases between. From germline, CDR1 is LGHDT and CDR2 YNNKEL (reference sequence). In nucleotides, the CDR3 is TGTGCCAGCAGCCAAGGTATTAGAAGGGAGACCCAGTACTTC. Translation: CASSQGIRRETQYF.

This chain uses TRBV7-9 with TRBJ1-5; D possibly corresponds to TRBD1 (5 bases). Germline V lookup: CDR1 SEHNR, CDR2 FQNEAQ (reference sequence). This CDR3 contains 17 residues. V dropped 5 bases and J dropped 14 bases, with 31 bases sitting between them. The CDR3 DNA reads TGTGCCAGCAGCCTACCAACGGCGTCGGGGGGGGGGGGACCCAAGCATTTT. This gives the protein CASSLPTASGGGGPKHF.

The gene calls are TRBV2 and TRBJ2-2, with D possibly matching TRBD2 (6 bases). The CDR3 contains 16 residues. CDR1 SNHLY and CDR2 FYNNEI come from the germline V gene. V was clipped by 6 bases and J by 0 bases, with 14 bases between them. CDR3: CASSAGRPANTGELFF. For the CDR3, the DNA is TGTGCCAGCAGCGCGGGACGGCCTGCGAACACCGGGGAGCTGTTTTTT.

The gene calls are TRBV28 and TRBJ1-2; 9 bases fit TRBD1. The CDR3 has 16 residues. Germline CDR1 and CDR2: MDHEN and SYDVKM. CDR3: CVSAPGQGCQLDGYTF. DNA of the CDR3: TGTGTTAGTGCTCCGGGACAGGGATGTCAGTTGGATGGCTACACCTTC.

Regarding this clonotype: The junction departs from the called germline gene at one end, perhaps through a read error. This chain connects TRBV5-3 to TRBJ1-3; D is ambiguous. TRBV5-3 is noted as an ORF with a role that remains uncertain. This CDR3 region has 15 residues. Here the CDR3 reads CASSLWVDSGNTIYF. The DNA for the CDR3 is TGTGCCAGCAGCTTGTGGGTGGATTCTGGAAACACCATATATTTT.

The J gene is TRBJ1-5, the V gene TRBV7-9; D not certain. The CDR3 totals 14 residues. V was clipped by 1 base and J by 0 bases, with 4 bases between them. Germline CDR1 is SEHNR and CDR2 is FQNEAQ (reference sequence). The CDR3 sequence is CASSLDHSNQPQHF. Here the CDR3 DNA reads TGTGCCAGCAGCTTAGATCATAGCAATCAGCCCCAGCATTTT.

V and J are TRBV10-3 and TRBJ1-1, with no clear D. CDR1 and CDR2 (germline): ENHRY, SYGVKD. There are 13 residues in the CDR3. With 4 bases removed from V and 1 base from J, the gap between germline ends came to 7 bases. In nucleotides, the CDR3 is TGTGCCATCAGTGCCGATTCGAACACTGAAGCTTTCTTT. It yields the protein CAISADSNTEAFF.

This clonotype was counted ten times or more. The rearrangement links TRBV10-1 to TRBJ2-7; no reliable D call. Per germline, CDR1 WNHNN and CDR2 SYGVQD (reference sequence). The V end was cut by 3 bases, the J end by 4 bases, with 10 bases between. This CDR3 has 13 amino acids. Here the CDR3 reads CASSEGPHYEQYF. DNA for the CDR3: TGCGCCAGCAGTGAAGGACCCCATTACGAGCAGTACTTC.

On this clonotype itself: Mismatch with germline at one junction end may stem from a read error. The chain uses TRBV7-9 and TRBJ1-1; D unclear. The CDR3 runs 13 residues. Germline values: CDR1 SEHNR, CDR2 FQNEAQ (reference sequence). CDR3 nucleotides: TGTGCCAGCAGCTTTAACTCTCCGGGAGGCCTACTCTTT. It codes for CASSFNSPGGLLF.

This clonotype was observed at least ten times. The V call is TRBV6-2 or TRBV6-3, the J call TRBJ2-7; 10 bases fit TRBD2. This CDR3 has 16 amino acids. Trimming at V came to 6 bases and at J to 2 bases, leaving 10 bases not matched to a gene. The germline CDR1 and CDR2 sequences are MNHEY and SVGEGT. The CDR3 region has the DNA TGTGCCAGCAGAGGTTCGGGACTAGCGTCTACCTACGAGCAGTACTTC. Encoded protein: CASRGSGLASTYEQYF.

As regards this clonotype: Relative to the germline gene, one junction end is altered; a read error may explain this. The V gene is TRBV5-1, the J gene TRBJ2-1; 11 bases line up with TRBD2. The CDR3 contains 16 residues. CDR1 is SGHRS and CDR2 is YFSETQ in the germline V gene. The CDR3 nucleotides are TGCGCCAGCAGCCCTCCGACTAGCGGGAACTACGATGAGCAGTTCTTC. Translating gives CASSPPTSGNYDEQFF.

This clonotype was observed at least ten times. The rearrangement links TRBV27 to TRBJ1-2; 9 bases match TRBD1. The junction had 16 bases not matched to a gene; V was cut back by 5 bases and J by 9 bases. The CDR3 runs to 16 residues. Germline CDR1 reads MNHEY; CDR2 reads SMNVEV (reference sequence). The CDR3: CASSPAGGTGNSRYTF. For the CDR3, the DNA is TGTGCCAGCAGTCCCGCCGGGGGGACAGGGAACTCTCGCTACACCTTC.

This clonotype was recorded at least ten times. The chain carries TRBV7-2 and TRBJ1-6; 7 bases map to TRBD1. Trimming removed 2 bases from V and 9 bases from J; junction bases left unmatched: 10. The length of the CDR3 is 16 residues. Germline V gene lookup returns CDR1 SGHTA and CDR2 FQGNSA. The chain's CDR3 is CASSLTLDRASSPLHF. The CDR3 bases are TGTGCCAGCAGCTTAACCCTAGACAGGGCGAGTTCACCCCTCCACTTT.

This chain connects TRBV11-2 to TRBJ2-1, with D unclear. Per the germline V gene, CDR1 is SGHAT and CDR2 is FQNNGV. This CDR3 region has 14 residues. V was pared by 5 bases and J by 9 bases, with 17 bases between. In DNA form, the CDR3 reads TGTGCCAGCAGCCTTGTAAGTGGCTGGGGTGAGCAGTTCTTC. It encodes CASSLVSGWGEQFF.

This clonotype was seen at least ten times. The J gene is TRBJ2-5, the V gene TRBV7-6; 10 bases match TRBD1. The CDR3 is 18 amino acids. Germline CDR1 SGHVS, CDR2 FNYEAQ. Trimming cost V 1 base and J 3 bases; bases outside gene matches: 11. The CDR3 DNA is TGTGCCAGCAGCTTAGAACTGGACGGGGGACAGGGGAAAGAGACCCAGTACTTC. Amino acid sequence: CASSLELDGGQGKETQYF.

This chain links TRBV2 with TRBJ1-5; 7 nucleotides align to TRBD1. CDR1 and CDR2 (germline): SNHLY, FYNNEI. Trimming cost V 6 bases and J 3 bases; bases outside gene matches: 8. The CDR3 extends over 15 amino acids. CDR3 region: CASRETGSDNQPQHF. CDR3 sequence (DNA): TGTGCCAGCAGGGAGACAGGGAGTGACAATCAGCCCCAGCATTTT.